The T cell receptor (beta chain) under discussion was sequenced for a study of T cells in Graves' hyperthyroidism and ophthalmopathy. Trimming stripped 1 base from V and 3 bases from J, with 4 bases between. CDR3 length equals 13 residues. Looked up from germline, CDR1 is SGHDN and CDR2 is FVKESK. About this clonotype itself: The antigen is unknown.

TCR beta CDR3 regions were amplified from RNA transcripts. The HTBI primer set was used in a first-round RT-PCR of the TCR CDR3. TCRdb redid the calling of the multiplex PCR reads with MiXCR, one entry per CDR3 protein. In the table there are some 600,000 distinct CDR3 sequences, more than 45% of which are singletons. Any patient presenting with uncontrolled infection, other autoimmune disease, pregnancy or lactation was left out. General study points: Ophthalmopathy was identified by the model a median approximately six months ahead of onset. The blood repertoire included most of the expanded thyroid clonotypes above 0.001.

The sequencing input was peripheral blood or thyroid tissue (not recorded which). The genes are TRBV14 and TRBJ1-3; D call uncertain. The TCR comes from a woman aged 18-29 years with Graves' hyperthyroidism. The CDR3 DNA sequence: TGTGCCAGCAGCCAAGTTATTGGAAACACCATATATTTT. Translating it yields CASSQVIGNTIYF.